This passage covers 15 T cell receptor beta chains from one sample sequenced in a study of T cells after yellow fever vaccination. TCRdb re-analysed the 5' RACE reads in MiXCR, keeping a single row per CDR3 protein. The top ten hold 15% to 20% of the sample, which has 400,000 or so distinct CDR3 sequences, around 10% seen once. The sequencing here drew on PBMCs, taken on the day of the first yellow fever vaccination. These TCRs come from a man between 18 and 29 years old who received the YFV17D yellow fever vaccine.

This chain uses TRBV7-2 with TRBJ2-1, with a weak D call TRBD2 (6 bases). V was shortened by 4 bases and J by 7 bases, with 20 bases between the two germline ends. The CDR3 extends over 16 amino acids. Germline lookup yields CDR1 SGHTA and CDR2 FQGNSA. CDR3 in amino acids: CASSSLGVAEGNEQFF. As DNA, the CDR3 is TGTGCCAGCAGCTCGCTGGGGGTAGCGGAGGGTAATGAGCAGTTCTTC.

This clonotype was detected many times. In nucleotides, the CDR3 is TGTGCCAGCAGCACCCGGACAGGAGACGGGGAGCTGTTTTTT. Residues: CASSTRTGDGELFF. This chain links TRBV5-5 with TRBJ2-2, with 7 bases lining up with TRBD1. The CDR3 spans 14 residues. Germline CDR1 SGHKS, CDR2 YYEKEE (reference sequence). Trimming removed 4 bases from V and 7 bases from J; junction bases left unmatched: 7.

The chain combines TRBV5-4 with TRBJ2-7; possible D gene TRBD2, 6 bases. The CDR3 is 13 residues long. V was pared by 3 bases and J by 3 bases, with 10 bases between. Germline V CDR1 and CDR2: SGHNT, YYREEE (reference sequence). The CDR3 reads CASSSGELYEQYF. CDR3 bases: TGTGCCAGCAGCTCGGGGGAACTCTACGAGCAGTACTTC. The whole variable domain, filled in from reference TRBV5-4 and TRBJ2-7, reads ETGVTQSPTHLIKTRGQQVTLRCSSQSGHNTVSWYQQALGQGPQFIFQYYREEENGRGNFPPRFSGLQFPNYSSELNVNALELDDSALYLCASSSGELYEQYFGPGTRLTVT.

In its sample, this clonotype was seen a few times. The rearrangement links TRBV29-1 to TRBJ2-3; D is unresolved. V lost 4 bases and J lost 1, with 9 bases in between. There are 13 residues in the CDR3. Germline V gene lookup returns CDR1 SQVTM and CDR2 ANQGSEA. The DNA of the CDR3 is TGCAGCGTTGTAAGTAGTGGCACAGATACGCAGTATTTT. It codes for CSVVSSGTDTQYF.

Ten or more counts support this clonotype. V usage is TRBV5-1 and J usage is TRBJ2-5; D not resolved. Trimming took off 5 bases at V and 2 bases at J, with 4 bases between the two ends. This CDR3 has 11 residues. Germline V gene data show CDR1 as SGHRS and CDR2 as YFSETQ. The CDR3 is CASRQQETQYF. The CDR3 region has the DNA TGCGCCAGCAGACAGCAAGAGACCCAGTACTTC.

This clonotype was found a few times. This rearrangement joins TRBV14 to TRBJ2-7; a weak D match, TRBD1 (6 bases). The CDR3 loop spans 15 amino acids. V was clipped by 3 bases and J by 2 bases, with 14 bases between them. From germline, CDR1 is SGHDN and CDR2 FVKESK. The CDR3 DNA sequence: TGTGCCAGCAGCCACTCGACAGGAACTACCTACGAGCAGTACTTC. It encodes CASSHSTGTTYEQYF. Full variable domain (missing parts from reference TRBV14 and TRBJ2-7): EAGVTQFPSHSVIEKGQTVTLRCDPISGHDNLYWYRRVMGKEIKFLLHFVKESKQDESGMPNNRFLAERTGGTYSTLKVQPAELEDSGVYFCASSHSTGTTYEQYFGPGTRLTVT.

This clonotype was seen a few times. This rearrangement joins TRBV3-1 to TRBJ2-5, with a possible D match to TRBD1 (6 bases). The germline V gene has CDR1 LGHDT and CDR2 YNNKEL (reference sequence). The V end was cut by 6 bases, the J end by 1 base, with 12 bases between. The CDR3 consists of 14 residues. The CDR3 DNA is TGTGCCAGCAGTCCCTGGGGGCTCCAAGAGACCCAGTACTTC. Translated, it gives CASSPWGLQETQYF.

There are a few counts of this clonotype. The chain employs TRBV3-1 and TRBJ2-7; D call uncertain. V lost 4 bases, J lost 0 bases, and 16 bases lay in between. The CDR3 runs 16 residues. Germline CDR1 LGHDT, CDR2 YNNKEL (reference sequence). CDR3 in amino acids: CASSPYRQLSSYEQYV. CDR3 bases: TGTGCCAGCAGCCCCTATCGACAACTGAGCTCCTACGAGCAGTACGTC.

This clonotype was picked up a small number of times. The DNA for the CDR3 is TGTGCCAGCAGCGACGGACACCAGTATCAGCCCCAGCATTTT. It yields the protein CASSDGHQYQPQHF. This sequence joins TRBV21-1 and TRBJ1-5; the table's D call of TRBD1 was not tested on the DNA. TRBV21-1 is a known pseudogene. This CDR3 contains 14 residues.

This clonotype occurred a few times. V is TRBV20-1 and J is TRBJ2-7; 7 bases match TRBD2. Per germline, CDR1 DFQATT and CDR2 SNEGSKA (reference sequence). Trimming at V came to 1 base and at J to 3 bases, leaving 3 bases not matched to a gene. The CDR3 consists of 13 residues. The CDR3 DNA follows: TGCAGTGCTAGAGCGGGGGGAGGCTACGAGCAGTACGTC. Protein sequence: CSARAGGGYEQYV.

This clonotype was seen ten or more times. This chain links TRBV12-3 or TRBV12-4 with TRBJ1-1; D not certain. The V and J ends lost 3 bases and 4 bases respectively, with 12 bases between them. CDR3 size: 14 residues. The CDR3 region is CASSFWGGGTEAFF. The DNA of the CDR3 is TGTGCCAGCAGTTTTTGGGGAGGAGGCACTGAAGCTTTCTTT.

The chain carries TRBV7-3 and TRBJ2-7; 7 bases map to TRBD2. CDR3 length: 13 residues. CDR1 is SGHTA and CDR2 is FQGTGA in the germline V gene. After removal of 1 base from V and 7 bases from J, the junction contained 4 bases not matched to a gene. The CDR3 nucleotides read TGTGCCAGCAGCTTAAGGGAGGGAACTGAGCAGTACGTC. It encodes CASSLREGTEQYV.

The sample holds a few counts of this clonotype. This chain links TRBV5-1 with TRBJ2-3; TRBD1 agrees at 8 bases. The CDR3 runs 16 residues. Germline CDR1 and CDR2: SGHRS and YFSETQ. Trimming at V came to 7 bases and at J to 0 bases, leaving 10 bases not matched to a gene. The CDR3 sequence: CASRTGTGRSTDTQYF. The DNA for the CDR3 is TGCGCCAGCCGGACAGGGACGGGACGCAGCACAGATACGCAGTATTTT.

This clonotype showed up just a few times. J is TRBJ1-1 and V is TRBV23-1, with no clear D. TRBV23-1 is an ORF; its function is uncertain. Trimming took 5 bases from V and 1 from J, leaving 11 bases between them. This CDR3 contains 14 residues. The CDR3 DNA reads as TGCGCCAGCAGTTCGAGGGTCGGGAACACTGAAGCTTTCTTT. The encoded protein is CASSSRVGNTEAFF.

The chain joins TRBV5-1 to TRBJ2-7; the D call may be TRBD1 or TRBD2 (6 bases each). CDR3 size: 17 residues. The germline V gene has CDR1 SGHRS and CDR2 YFSETQ. V lost 3 bases to trimming and J lost 0 bases, with 19 bases between them. Here the CDR3 reads CASSWGPPRGPSYEQYF. CDR3 sequence (DNA): TGCGCCAGCAGCTGGGGGCCCCCGCGGGGACCCTCCTACGAGCAGTACTTC.